The next 28 T cell receptor beta chains were all read from a single sample in a study of blood T cells in healthy people across ages. Sample-barcoded 5' priming and a J-beta primer mix drove a second PCR of roughly 6 to 12 cycles. TCRdb analysed the 5' RACE reads with MiXCR anew, one entry per CDR3 protein. Of hundreds of thousands of distinct CDR3 sequences in the sample, 60% to 80% were seen once. Material: blood. The receptors stem from a man younger than 45 in good health.

The chain uses TRBV20-1 and TRBJ2-1; 8 bases are shared with TRBD2. The V gene's germline CDR1 is DFQATT and CDR2 SNEGSKA (reference sequence). The length of the CDR3 is 16 residues. Losses at the gene ends were 2 bases for V and 5 bases for J; bases not matched to a gene: 11. The chain's CDR3 is CSARKATGGGHNEQFF. The CDR3 DNA follows: TGCAGTGCTAGAAAGGCGACTGGCGGGGGGCACAATGAGCAGTTCTTC.

V usage is TRBV6-6 and J usage is TRBJ2-1; D is unclear. Germline CDR1 is MNHNY and CDR2 is SVGAGI (reference sequence). The CDR3 loop spans 14 amino acids. Between the trimmed V and J ends, which lost 2 bases and 4 bases, there was a span of 9 bases. The CDR3 loop is CASSYRDSYNEQFF. CDR3 bases: TGTGCCAGCAGTTACAGGGATTCTTACAATGAGCAGTTCTTC.

The chain uses TRBV12-5 and TRBJ2-7, with 11 nucleotides matching TRBD2. V trimming: 6 bases; J trimming: 0 bases; junction bases outside the gene matches: 13. The CDR3 runs 18 residues. Germline CDR1 is LGHNT and CDR2 is FRNRAP. CDR3 nucleotides: TGTGCTAGTGGCTCCGGACTAGCGGGCCTTATAAGCTCCTACGAGCAGTACTTC. It is translated as CASGSGLAGLISSYEQYF. The entire variable domain, with the rest obtained from reference TRBV12-5 and TRBJ2-7, is as follows: DARVTQTPRHKVTEMGQEVTMRCQPILGHNTVFWYRQTMMQGLELLAYFRNRAPLDDSGMPKDRFSAEMPDATLATLKIQPSEPRDSAVYFCASGSGLAGLISSYEQYFGPGTRLTVT.

The chain carries TRBV12-3 or TRBV12-4 and TRBJ2-4; D is undetermined. V was cut by 3 bases and J by 6 bases, with 3 bases left in between. The CDR3 spans 11 residues. The CDR3 loop is CASSFGNIQYF. The CDR3 DNA sequence: TGTGCCAGCAGTTTTGGAAACATTCAGTACTTC.

The CDR3 protein is CASSKSGNHEQYF. The CDR3 coding sequence is TGTGCCAGCAGCAAATCAGGGAACCACGAGCAGTACTTC. The chain carries TRBV11-2 and TRBJ2-7, with a weak D call TRBD1 (5 bases). The CDR3 runs to 13 residues. V was pared by 5 bases and J by 5 bases, with 13 bases between. CDR1 and CDR2 (germline): SGHAT, FQNNGV.

CDR3 in amino acids: CASSVDQGSNQPQHF. The DNA of the CDR3 is TGTGCCAGCAGCGTAGACCAGGGGAGCAATCAGCCCCAGCATTTT. The chain uses TRBV9 and TRBJ1-5; D is possibly TRBD1 (6 bases). The CDR3 is 15 residues long. The V and J ends lost 0 bases and 1 base respectively, with 8 bases between them. Germline assignment: CDR1 SGDLS and CDR2 YYNGEE.

The V gene is TRBV20-1, the J gene TRBJ2-7, with D possibly called TRBD1 or TRBD2 (7 bases each). Trimming cost V 5 bases and J 6 bases, with 14 bases left between them. Germline CDR1 DFQATT, CDR2 SNEGSKA (reference sequence). CDR3 size: 12 residues. The CDR3 spells CSAQGEGIEQYF. The CDR3 nucleotides are TGCAGTGCTCAGGGGGAGGGTATCGAGCAGTACTTC.

The rearrangement links TRBV3-1 to TRBJ2-3; D is unclear. Trimming cost V 4 bases and J 4 bases, with 9 bases left between them. Germline CDR1 reads LGHDT; CDR2 reads YNNKEL (reference sequence). The CDR3 consists of 13 residues. The CDR3 sequence is CASSPRRADTQYF. The CDR3 nucleotides are TGTGCCAGCAGCCCCCGACGAGCAGATACGCAGTATTTT.

The V and J genes are TRBV27 and TRBJ2-3; the match to TRBD1 covers 7 bases. From germline, CDR1 is MNHEY and CDR2 SMNVEV (reference sequence). Trimming cost V 7 bases and J 3 bases; bases outside gene matches: 4. The CDR3 sequence is 13 residues long. The CDR3 region has the DNA TGTGCCAGCATTCCACAGGGGACAGATACGCAGTATTTT. Protein product: CASIPQGTDTQYF.

This clonotype was recorded once. The junction shows a germline mismatch at one end, possibly a read error. This chain links TRBV3-1 with TRBJ2-4; D is perhaps TRBD1 (6 bases). The CDR3 loop spans 16 amino acids. Germline CDR1 LGHDT, CDR2 YNNKEL (reference sequence). CDR3: CAGSPLEGGAKNIQYF. CDR3 DNA: TGTGCCGGCAGCCCCCTTGAAGGGGGAGCCAAAAACATTCAGTACTTC.

This clonotype occurred a few times. The CDR3 DNA reads TGTGCCAGCAGCCCCTGGGACGGATCATACAATGAGCAGTTCTTC. Translation: CASSPWDGSYNEQFF. V gene TRBV9 combines with J gene TRBJ2-1; the D call may be TRBD1 or TRBD2 (5 bases each). Germline lookup yields CDR1 SGDLS and CDR2 YYNGEE. Trimming took off 4 bases at V and 4 bases at J, with 15 bases between the two ends. The CDR3 is 15 residues long.

The rearrangement joins TRBV6-6 to TRBJ1-1; possibly TRBD1 for D (5 bases). The CDR3 length is 14 residues. The germline V gene has CDR1 MNHNY and CDR2 SVGAGI (reference sequence). Trimming took 2 bases from V and 3 from J, leaving 10 bases between them. The CDR3 sequence is CASSYEGRDTEAFF. The CDR3 nucleotides read TGTGCCAGCAGTTACGAGGGGAGGGACACTGAAGCTTTCTTT.

The rearrangement uses TRBV6-6 and TRBJ2-3, with D possibly being TRBD1 (5 bases). Per germline, CDR1 MNHNY and CDR2 SVGAGI (reference sequence). The CDR3 consists of 14 residues. Between the trimmed V and J ends, which lost 10 bases and 4 bases, there was a span of 18 bases. CDR3 sequence: CAIYDPGPPDTQYF. The CDR3 nucleotides read TGTGCCATATACGACCCAGGGCCCCCAGATACGCAGTATTTT.

Turning to this clonotype: A much bigger clone sits one base away, suggesting this may be a read error. The rearrangement uses TRBV20-1 and TRBJ2-1, with 9 bases aligning to TRBD2. The CDR3 extends over 13 amino acids. Trimming cost V 7 bases and J 12 bases; bases outside gene matches: 13. Germline V gene lookup returns CDR1 DFQATT and CDR2 SNEGSKA (reference sequence). CDR3 in DNA: TGCAGTGACAGGCCTAGCGGGGCTGGTGGGCAGTTCTTC. Translation: CSDRPSGAGGQFF.

The chain combines TRBV29-1 with TRBJ2-7; no reliable D call. CDR3 length equals 11 residues. Germline V lookup: CDR1 SQVTM, CDR2 ANQGSEA. The V end lost 6 bases, the J end lost 0 bases, and 6 bases lay between the germline ends. The DNA for the CDR3 is TGCAGCGTAATCACCTCCTACGAGCAGTACTTC. This sequence encodes CSVITSYEQYF.

Many counts were recorded for this clonotype. This chain links TRBV7-2 with TRBJ2-1; D ambiguous. Trimming left V 6 bases short and J 0 bases short, with 27 bases between. This CDR3 region has 20 residues. Germline CDR1 SGHTA, CDR2 FQGNSA. The CDR3 loop is CASSHPRRQALSSSYNEQFF. The CDR3 DNA is TGTGCCAGCAGTCATCCCAGGCGGCAGGCCCTCTCTAGCTCCTACAATGAGCAGTTCTTC.

This CDR3 reads CASRDRGGGGTEAFF. Written as DNA, the CDR3 is TGTGCCAGCAGGGACAGGGGAGGAGGGGGCACTGAAGCTTTCTTT. This sequence joins TRBV12-3 or TRBV12-4 and TRBJ1-1; TRBD1 aligns across 9 bases. Germline trimming cut 6 bases from V and 4 bases from J; bases unmatched to any gene: 9. This CDR3 has 15 residues.

The rearrangement uses TRBV6-2 or TRBV6-3 and TRBJ1-2, with a tentative D call TRBD1 (5 bases). The CDR3 extends over 15 amino acids. From germline, CDR1 is MNHEY and CDR2 SVGEGT. The V end was cut by 6 bases, the J end by 1 base, with 15 bases between. CDR3 nucleotides: TGTGCCAGCAGCTTGGGGACCAGGATTAACTATGGCTACACCTTC. It is translated as CASSLGTRINYGYTF.

This clonotype has only a few counts. This chain joins TRBV9 and TRBJ2-3; no clear D gene. V was cut by 4 bases and J by 3 bases, with 12 bases left in between. Germline-derived CDR1 and CDR2 are SGDLS and YYNGEE. This CDR3 is built from 14 residues. The CDR3 reads CASSRETTTDTQYF. CDR3 nucleotides: TGTGCCAGCAGCAGAGAGACGACGACAGATACGCAGTATTTT.

The chain employs TRBV20-1 and TRBJ2-1; TRBD1 agrees at 7 bases. Germline V CDR1 and CDR2: DFQATT, SNEGSKA (reference sequence). Unmatched junction bases numbered 7, after V lost 2 bases and J lost 6 bases. The CDR3 totals 14 residues. In DNA, the CDR3 is TGCAGTGCTAGAACAGGGGCGATGGTCAATGAGCAGTTCTTC. Protein sequence: CSARTGAMVNEQFF.

The gene calls are TRBV24-1 and TRBJ2-1; D is undetermined. Germline CDR1 is KGHDR and CDR2 is SFDVKD. The CDR3 extends over 11 amino acids. The V and J ends lost 4 bases and 10 bases respectively, with 7 bases between them. As DNA, the CDR3 is TGTGCCACCAGTGACCCCTACGAGCAGTTCTTC. Encoded protein: CATSDPYEQFF.

This clonotype was seen a single time. This clone may be a read error of a much larger clone one base away. J is TRBJ2-7 and V is TRBV6-2 or TRBV6-3, with TRBD2 as a possible D gene (5 bases). CDR1 MNHEY and CDR2 SVGEGT come from the germline V gene. CDR3 size: 15 residues. In DNA form, the CDR3 reads TGTGCCGGCAGTTACGACCGGGGTGTCTCCTACGAGCAGTACTTC. It yields the protein CAGSYDRGVSYEQYF.

This clonotype was seen more than once but under ten times. The J gene is TRBJ2-7, the V gene TRBV6-5, with 12 bases matching TRBD1. V dropped 6 bases and J dropped 5; count of bases not matched to a gene: 5. Germline values: CDR1 MNHEY, CDR2 SVGAGI. The CDR3 runs 14 residues. The CDR3 spells CASRPGQGANEQYF. The CDR3 region has the DNA TGTGCCAGCAGGCCGGGACAGGGGGCGAACGAGCAGTACTTC.

The chain employs TRBV20-1 and TRBJ1-5; D unresolved. Germline loops: CDR1 DFQATT, CDR2 SNEGSKA (reference sequence). V lost 2 bases, J lost 4 bases, and 15 bases lay in between. This CDR3 contains 15 residues. This CDR3 is CSARSGNGPNQPQHF. The DNA for the CDR3 is TGCAGTGCTAGATCCGGGAACGGGCCTAATCAGCCCCAGCATTTT.

This clonotype was picked up a small number of times. The chain recombines TRBV12-3 or TRBV12-4 with TRBJ1-6; D unresolved. Trimming left V 3 bases short and J 4 bases short, with 10 bases between. The CDR3 contains 15 residues. CDR3 sequence (DNA): TGTGCCAGCAGTTTTCAGTCACCGTATAATTCACCCCTCCACTTT. It yields the protein CASSFQSPYNSPLHF.

This clonotype was counted between two and nine times. The rearrangement links TRBV20-1 to TRBJ1-6; weak D call: TRBD1 (6 bases). V lost 6 bases, J lost 6 bases, and 18 bases lay in between. This CDR3 contains 15 residues. The germline V gene encodes CDR1 DFQATT and CDR2 SNEGSKA (reference sequence). As DNA, the CDR3 is TGCAGTGCCGCCATCAGGGGTTTTCGTAATTCACCCCTCCACTTT. This codes for CSAAIRGFRNSPLHF.

This clonotype was counted between two and nine times. The chain joins TRBV7-2 to TRBJ2-4, with 12 bases matching TRBD2. This CDR3 is 15 amino acids long. Per germline, CDR1 SGHTA and CDR2 FQGNSA. V gave up 5 bases and J gave up 7 bases; unmatched junction bases: 6. DNA for the CDR3: TGTGCCAGCAGCGTCTCTAGCGGGGGGGTTAACATTCAGTACTTC. Residues: CASSVSSGGVNIQYF. Drawing the rest from reference TRBV7-2 and TRBJ2-4, the complete variable domain is GAGVSQSPSNKVTEKGKDVELRCDPISGHTALYWYRQSLGQGLEFLIYFQGNSAPDKSGLPSDRFSAERTGGSVSTLTIQRTQQEDSAVYLCASSVSSGGVNIQYFGAGTRLSVL.

V and J are TRBV2 and TRBJ1-5; D might be TRBD1 (5 bases). This CDR3 is built from 14 residues. Germline V gene data show CDR1 as SNHLY and CDR2 as FYNNEI. With 6 bases removed from V and 7 bases from J, the gap between germline ends came to 16 bases. Here the CDR3 DNA reads TGTGCCAGCAGAGGGGCAGGCGGAAGACAGCCCCAGCATTTT. It encodes CASRGAGGRQPQHF.